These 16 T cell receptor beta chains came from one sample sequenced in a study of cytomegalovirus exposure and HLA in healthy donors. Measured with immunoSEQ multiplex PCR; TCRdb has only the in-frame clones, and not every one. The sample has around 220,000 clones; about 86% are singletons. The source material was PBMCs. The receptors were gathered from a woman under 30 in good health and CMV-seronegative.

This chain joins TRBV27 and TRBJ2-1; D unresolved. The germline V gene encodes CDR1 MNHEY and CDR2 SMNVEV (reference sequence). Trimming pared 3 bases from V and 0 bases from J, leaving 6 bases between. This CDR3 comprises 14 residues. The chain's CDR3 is CASSFRLSYNEQFF. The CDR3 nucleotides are TGTGCCAGCAGTTTTCGACTCTCCTACAATGAGCAGTTCTTC.

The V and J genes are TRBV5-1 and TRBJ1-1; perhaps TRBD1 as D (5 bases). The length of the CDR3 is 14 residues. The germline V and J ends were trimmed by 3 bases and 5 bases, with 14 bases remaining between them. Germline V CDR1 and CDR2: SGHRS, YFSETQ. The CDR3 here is CASSSGGMRTEAFF. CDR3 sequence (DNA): TGCGCCAGCAGCTCCGGGGGGATGCGGACTGAAGCTTTCTTT.

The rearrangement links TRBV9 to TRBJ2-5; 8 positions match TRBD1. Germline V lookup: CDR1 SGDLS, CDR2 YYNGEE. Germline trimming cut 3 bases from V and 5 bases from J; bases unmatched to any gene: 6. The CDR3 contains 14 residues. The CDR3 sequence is CASSAMTGEETQYF. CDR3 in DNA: TGTGCCAGCAGCGCTATGACAGGGGAGGAGACCCAGTACTTC.

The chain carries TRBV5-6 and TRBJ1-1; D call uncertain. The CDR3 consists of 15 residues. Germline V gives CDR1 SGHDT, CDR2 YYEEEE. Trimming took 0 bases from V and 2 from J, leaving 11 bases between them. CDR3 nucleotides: TGTGCCAGCAGCTTGGCGGGGAGGGAAAACACTGAAGCTTTCTTT. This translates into CASSLAGRENTEAFF.

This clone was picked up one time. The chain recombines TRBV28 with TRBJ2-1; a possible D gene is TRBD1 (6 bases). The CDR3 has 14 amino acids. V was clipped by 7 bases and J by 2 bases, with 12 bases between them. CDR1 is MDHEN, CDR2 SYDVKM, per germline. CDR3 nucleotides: TGTGCCAGCAATCGACAGGAACCCTACAATGAGCAGTTCTTC. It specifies CASNRQEPYNEQFF.

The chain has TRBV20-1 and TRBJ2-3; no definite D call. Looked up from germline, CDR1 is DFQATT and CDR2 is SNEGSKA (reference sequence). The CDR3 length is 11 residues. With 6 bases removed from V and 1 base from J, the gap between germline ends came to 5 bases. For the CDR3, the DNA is TGCAGTGCCCCGGGCACAGATACGCAGTATTTT. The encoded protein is CSAPGTDTQYF.

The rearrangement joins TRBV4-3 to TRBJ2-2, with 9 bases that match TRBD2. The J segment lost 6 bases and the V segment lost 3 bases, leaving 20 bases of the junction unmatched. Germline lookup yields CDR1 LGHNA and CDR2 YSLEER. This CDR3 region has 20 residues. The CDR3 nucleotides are TGCGCCAGCAGCCAGTCTGCGGGACTAGCTCCTCTAGGCTATCCCGGGGAGCTGTTTTTT. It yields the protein CASSQSAGLAPLGYPGELFF.

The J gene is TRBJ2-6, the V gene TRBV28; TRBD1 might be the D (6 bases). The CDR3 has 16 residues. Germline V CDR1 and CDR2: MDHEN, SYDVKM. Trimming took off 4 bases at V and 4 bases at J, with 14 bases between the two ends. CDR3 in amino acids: CASSSPPGDGANVLTF. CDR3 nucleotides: TGTGCCAGCAGTTCCCCACCAGGGGACGGGGCCAACGTCCTGACTTTC.

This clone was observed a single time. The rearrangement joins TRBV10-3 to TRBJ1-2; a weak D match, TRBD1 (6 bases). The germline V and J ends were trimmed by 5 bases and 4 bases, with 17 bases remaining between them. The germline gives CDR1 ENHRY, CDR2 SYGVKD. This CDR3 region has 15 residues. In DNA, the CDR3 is TGTGCCATCAGTCCGGAACAGGGTCCTAGCTATGGCTACACCTTC. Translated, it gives CAISPEQGPSYGYTF.

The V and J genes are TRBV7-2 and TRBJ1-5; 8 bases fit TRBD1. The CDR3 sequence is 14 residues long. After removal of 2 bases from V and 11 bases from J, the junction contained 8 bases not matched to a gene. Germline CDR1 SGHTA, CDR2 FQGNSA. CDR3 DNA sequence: TGTGCCAGCAGCTTACAGGGGGCTGAATCAGCCCAGCATTTT. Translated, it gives CASSLQGAESAQHF.

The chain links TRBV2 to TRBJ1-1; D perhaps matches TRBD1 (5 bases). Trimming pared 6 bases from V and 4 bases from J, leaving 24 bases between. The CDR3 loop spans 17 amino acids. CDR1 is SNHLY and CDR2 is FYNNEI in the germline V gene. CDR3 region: CASRGSSGRSEGTEAFF. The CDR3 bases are TGTGCCAGCAGAGGGTCGTCAGGGAGGTCTGAGGGCACTGAAGCTTTCTTT.

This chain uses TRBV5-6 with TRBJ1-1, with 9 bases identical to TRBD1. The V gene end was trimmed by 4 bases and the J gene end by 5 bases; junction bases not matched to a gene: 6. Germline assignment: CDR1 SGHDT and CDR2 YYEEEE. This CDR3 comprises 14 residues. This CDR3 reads CASSATGGRTEAFF. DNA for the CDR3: TGTGCCAGCAGCGCCACAGGGGGCCGGACTGAAGCTTTCTTT.

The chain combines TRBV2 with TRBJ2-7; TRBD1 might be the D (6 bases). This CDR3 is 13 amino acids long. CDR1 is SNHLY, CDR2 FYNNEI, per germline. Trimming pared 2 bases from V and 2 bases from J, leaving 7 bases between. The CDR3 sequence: CASSEYRAYEQYF. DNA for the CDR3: TGTGCCAGCAGTGAATACAGGGCCTACGAGCAGTACTTC.

CDR3 sequence: CASSDGGRYEQYF. DNA of the CDR3: TGTGCCAGCAGTGATGGGGGCAGGTACGAGCAGTACTTC. The chain recombines TRBV25-1 with TRBJ2-7; D may be TRBD1 (6 bases). Trimming took 3 bases from V and 4 from J, leaving 10 bases between them. The CDR3 contains 13 residues. From germline, CDR1 is MGHDK and CDR2 SYGVNS.

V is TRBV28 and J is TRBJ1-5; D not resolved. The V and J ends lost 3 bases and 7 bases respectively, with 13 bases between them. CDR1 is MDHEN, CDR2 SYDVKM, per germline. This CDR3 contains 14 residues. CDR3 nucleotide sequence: TGTGCCAGCAGTTTCCGCGGCAATCAGCAGCCCCAGCATTTT. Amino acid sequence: CASSFRGNQQPQHF.

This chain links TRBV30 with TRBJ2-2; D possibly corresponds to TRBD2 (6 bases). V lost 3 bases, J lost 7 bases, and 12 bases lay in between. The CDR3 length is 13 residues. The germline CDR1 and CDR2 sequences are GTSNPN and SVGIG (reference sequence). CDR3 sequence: CAWRITGVGELFF. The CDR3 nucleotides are TGTGCCTGGAGAATAACGGGGGTCGGGGAGCTGTTTTTT.